These 12 T cell receptor beta chains originate from one sample sequenced in a study of graft-versus-host responses after intestinal transplantation. TCRdb's copy holds only in-frame clones and misses some; the assay was immunoSEQ multiplex PCR. The profile covers 75,000 to 100,000 clones, with around nine tenths appearing a single time and about 16% taken by the ten largest. Specimen: PBMCs, collected approximately 470 days after intestinal transplant. The receptor source for this set is a human patient who received an intestinal transplant, so some T cells may come from the graft donor.

This chain uses TRBV7-3 with TRBJ2-3; TRBD2 aligns across 9 bases. Per the germline V gene, CDR1 is SGHTA and CDR2 is FQGTGA. Trimming took 10 bases from V and 10 from J; bases not matched to a gene: 18. The CDR3 has 15 residues. Here the CDR3 DNA reads TGTGCCACGTCTAGCGGAGCGGGGGGACAAGAGGCGCAGTATTTT. Amino acid sequence: CATSSGAGGQEAQYF.

The chain links TRBV15 to TRBJ2-2, with D perhaps being TRBD1 or TRBD2 (6 bases each). The CDR3 spans 14 residues. Germline V gene data show CDR1 as LNHNV and CDR2 as YYDKDF (reference sequence). V lost 6 bases, J lost 6 bases, and 14 bases lay in between. The CDR3 protein is CATRLGGAPGELFF. In DNA form, the CDR3 reads TGTGCCACCAGACTCGGGGGCGCCCCCGGGGAGCTGTTTTTT.

The chain combines TRBV6-6 with TRBJ1-1; 7 bases match TRBD1. The CDR3 is 14 residues long. CDR1 is MNHNY and CDR2 is SVGAGI in the germline V gene (reference sequence). After removal of 4 bases from V and 4 bases from J, the junction contained 6 bases not matched to a gene. The CDR3 is CASSSSRGGTEAFF. For the CDR3, the DNA is TGTGCCAGCAGTTCCTCCAGGGGGGGCACTGAAGCTTTCTTT.

The rearrangement links TRBV28 to TRBJ1-1; D may be TRBD1 (5 bases). Trimming removed 5 bases from V and 0 bases from J, with 10 bases in between. Germline CDR1 MDHEN, CDR2 SYDVKM. This CDR3 has 14 residues. CDR3 bases: TGTGCCAGCAGTATCCAGGGCATGAACACTGAAGCTTTCTTT. Translating gives CASSIQGMNTEAFF. The whole variable domain, remainder taken from reference TRBV28 and TRBJ1-1, is DVKVTQSSRYLVKRTGEKVFLECVQDMDHENMFWYRQDPGLGLRLIYFSYDVKMKEKGDIPEGYSVSREKKERFSLILESASTNQTSMYLCASSIQGMNTEAFFGQGTRLTVV.

CDR3 coding DNA: TGTGCCAGCCGCACAGCGGGGGCGGGGGAGACCCAGTACTTC. Translation: CASRTAGAGETQYF. The V call is TRBV2, the J call TRBJ2-5; TRBD2 matches at 8 bases. The CDR3 sequence is 14 residues long. CDR1 SNHLY and CDR2 FYNNEI come from the germline V gene. V was clipped by 8 bases and J by 5 bases; unmatched bases: 10.

The V call is TRBV28, the J call TRBJ2-7, with TRBD2 as a possible D gene (7 bases). V was shortened by 1 base and J by 2 bases, with 18 bases between the two germline ends. In germline, CDR1 is MDHEN, CDR2 SYDVKM. CDR3 length: 17 residues. The CDR3 spells CASSLSSGGQLTYEQYF. For the CDR3, the DNA is TGTGCCAGCAGTTTATCGTCGGGGGGCCAATTAACCTACGAGCAGTACTTC. Looking up the rest from reference TRBV28 and TRBJ2-7 gives the full variable domain: DVKVTQSSRYLVKRTGEKVFLECVQDMDHENMFWYRQDPGLGLRLIYFSYDVKMKEKGDIPEGYSVSREKKERFSLILESASTNQTSMYLCASSLSSGGQLTYEQYFGPGTRLTVT.

This chain links TRBV7-9 with TRBJ1-2, with a weak D call TRBD1 (5 bases). The V end was cut by 3 bases, the J end by 6 bases, with 14 bases between. CDR3 length equals 14 residues. Germline V gives CDR1 SEHNR, CDR2 FQNEAQ (reference sequence). The CDR3 protein is CASSFLIRGDGYTF. The CDR3 DNA sequence: TGTGCCAGCAGCTTCCTTATACGAGGGGATGGCTACACCTTC.

The chain links TRBV5-1 to TRBJ1-6, with D possibly being TRBD1 (6 bases). Germline loops: CDR1 SGHRS, CDR2 YFSETQ. The CDR3 sequence is 15 residues long. Trimming took off 2 bases at V and 2 bases at J, with 8 bases between the two ends. The CDR3 sequence is CASSFAGAYNSPLHF. CDR3 nucleotide sequence: TGCGCCAGCAGCTTCGCAGGGGCCTATAATTCACCCCTCCACTTT.

This rearrangement joins TRBV7-2 to TRBJ2-1; D possibly uses TRBD1 or TRBD2 (6 bases each). The germline gives CDR1 SGHTA, CDR2 FQGNSA. CDR3 length: 14 residues. The germline V and J ends were trimmed by 3 bases and 7 bases, with 13 bases remaining between them. Written as DNA, the CDR3 is TGTGCCAGCAGCTTCGGGGGCAGGTTAAATGAGCAGTTCTTC. It codes for CASSFGGRLNEQFF.

This chain uses TRBV6-5 with TRBJ2-6; D not resolved. Trimming stripped 0 bases from V and 11 bases from J, with 11 bases between. Germline values: CDR1 MNHEY, CDR2 SVGAGI. This CDR3 comprises 14 residues. CDR3 coding DNA: TGTGCCAGCAGTTACTCGATAAAGCAGTACGTCCTGACTTTC. Translation gives CASSYSIKQYVLTF.

This rearrangement joins TRBV27 to TRBJ2-5; TRBD1 aligns across 9 bases. The DNA end is a closer match to TRBJ2-7, so the J assignment may be wrong. CDR1 is MNHEY, CDR2 SMNVEV, per germline (reference sequence). The CDR3 totals 16 residues. In nucleotides, the CDR3 is TGTGCCAGCAGCGCCTCCAGAGGACAGGGGTTCTACGAGCAGTACTTC. It yields the protein CASSASRGQGFYEQYF.

The chain links TRBV2 to TRBJ1-2, with D perhaps TRBD1 (5 bases). V gave up 1 base and J gave up 4 bases, with 16 bases separating them. The CDR3 is 16 residues long. Germline V CDR1 and CDR2: SNHLY, FYNNEI. CDR3 sequence reads: CASSEGSLGGGYGYTF. CDR3 DNA sequence: TGTGCCAGCAGTGAAGGGTCCCTGGGGGGGGGCTATGGCTACACCTTC. Using reference TRBV2 and TRBJ1-2 for the parts outside the CDR3, the full variable domain is EPEVTQTPSHQVTQMGQEVILRCVPISNHLYFYWYRQILGQKVEFLVSFYNNEISEKSEIFDDQFSVERPDGSNFTLKIRSTKLEDSAMYFCASSEGSLGGGYGYTFGSGTRLTVV.